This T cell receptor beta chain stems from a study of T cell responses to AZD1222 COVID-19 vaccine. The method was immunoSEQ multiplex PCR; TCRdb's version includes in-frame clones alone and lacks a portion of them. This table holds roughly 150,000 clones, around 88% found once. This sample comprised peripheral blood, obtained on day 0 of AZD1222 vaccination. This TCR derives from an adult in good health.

CDR3 loop: CASSPLPPSSGANVLTF. CDR3 DNA: TGTGCCAGCTCACCATTACCGCCGAGCTCTGGGGCCAACGTCCTGACTTTC. The V gene is TRBV18, the J gene TRBJ2-6; D is uncertain. V lost 2 bases and J lost 0, with 11 bases in between. The CDR3 sequence is 17 residues long. In germline, CDR1 is KGHSH, CDR2 LQKENI.